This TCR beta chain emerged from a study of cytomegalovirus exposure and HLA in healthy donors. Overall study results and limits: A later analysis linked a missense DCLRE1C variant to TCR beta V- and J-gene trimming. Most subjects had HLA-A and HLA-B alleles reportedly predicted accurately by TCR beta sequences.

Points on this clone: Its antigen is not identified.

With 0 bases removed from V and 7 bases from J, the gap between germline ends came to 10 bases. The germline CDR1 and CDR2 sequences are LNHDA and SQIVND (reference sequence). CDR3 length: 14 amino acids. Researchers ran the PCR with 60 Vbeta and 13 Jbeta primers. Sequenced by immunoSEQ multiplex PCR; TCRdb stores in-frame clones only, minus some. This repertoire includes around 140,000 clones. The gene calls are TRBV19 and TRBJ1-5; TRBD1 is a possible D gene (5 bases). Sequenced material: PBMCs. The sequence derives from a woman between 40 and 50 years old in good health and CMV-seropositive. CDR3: CASSIEGGVQPQHF. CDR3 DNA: TGTGCCAGTAGTATAGAGGGGGGTGTCCAGCCCCAGCATTTT.